The 11 T cell receptor beta chains below all came from one sample that was sequenced in a study of cytomegalovirus exposure and HLA in healthy donors. 13 Jbeta primers and 60 Vbeta primers were used for the PCR. The table came from immunoSEQ multiplex PCR; TCRdb's copy has only in-frame clones and leaves some out. The table records about 150,000 clones, roughly 74% of them present only once. Sequences were obtained from PBMCs. The receptor set was obtained from a man aged 18 to 29 in good health and CMV-seronegative.

The chain employs TRBV21-1 and TRBJ2-2; the D call in the table, TRBD2, was not verified against the DNA. TRBV21-1 is reported as a pseudogene. The CDR3 is made up of 15 amino acids. CDR3 coding DNA: TGTGCCAGCAGCCCCGGACTATACAACACCGGGGAGCTGTTTTTT. Amino acids: CASSPGLYNTGELFF.

The V and J genes are TRBV2 and TRBJ1-3; D gene ambiguous. The germline V gene encodes CDR1 SNHLY and CDR2 FYNNEI. Trimming removed 5 bases from V and 0 bases from J, with 11 bases in between. The CDR3 runs to 15 residues. The CDR3 DNA sequence: TGTGCCAGCAGTCTCTCAGTTCACTCTGGAAACACCATATATTTT. Residues: CASSLSVHSGNTIYF.

The rearrangement joins TRBV19 to TRBJ1-1; D is uncertain. The germline gives CDR1 LNHDA, CDR2 SQIVND (reference sequence). CDR3 length: 14 residues. V lost 4 bases to trimming and J lost 11 bases, with 20 bases between them. CDR3 sequence reads: CASSNLAPGERAFF. The CDR3 region has the DNA TGTGCCAGTAGTAACCTGGCACCCGGGGAGCGGGCTTTCTTT.

A word on this clone: Distinct nucleotide sequences in the sample also encode this CDR3. This chain connects TRBV5-1 to TRBJ2-5, with unresolved D. Germline V gene sequence: CDR1 SGHRS, CDR2 YFSETQ. The CDR3 totals 11 residues. With 4 bases removed from V and 2 bases from J, the gap between germline ends came to 3 bases. In DNA form, the CDR3 reads TGCGCCAGCAGCCTGCAAGAGACCCAGTACTTC. Translated: CASSLQETQYF. Complete variable domain (other parts from reference TRBV5-1 and TRBJ2-5): KAGVTQTPRYLIKTRGQQVTLSCSPISGHRSVSWYQQTPGQGLQFLFEYFSETQRNKGNFPGRFSGRQFSNSRSEMNVSTLELGDSALYLCASSLQETQYFGPGTRLLVL.

The rearrangement links TRBV2 to TRBJ2-5, with 8 bases aligning to TRBD1. The CDR3 totals 16 residues. V lost 3 bases to trimming and J lost 2 bases; unmatched junction nucleotides: 8. The germline V gene encodes CDR1 SNHLY and CDR2 FYNNEI. Written as DNA, the CDR3 is TGTGCCAGCAGTGAGTTTTTAGACAGGGGACAAGAGACCCAGTACTTC. Amino acid sequence: CASSEFLDRGQETQYF.

DNA for the CDR3: TGCGCCAGCAGCTTGGGACAGGGGGCAGGATGGAAGACCCAGTACTTC. Protein product: CASSLGQGAGWKTQYF. The chain carries TRBV5-1 and TRBJ2-5; 10 positions match TRBD1. The CDR3 is made up of 16 amino acids. Germline V lookup: CDR1 SGHRS, CDR2 YFSETQ. Germline trimming cut 0 bases from V and 6 bases from J; bases unmatched to any gene: 8.

The rearrangement links TRBV10-3 to TRBJ1-1, with D perhaps matching TRBD1 (5 bases). This CDR3 spans 16 amino acids. V was shortened by 3 bases and J by 1 base, with 15 bases between the two germline ends. Germline values: CDR1 ENHRY, CDR2 SYGVKD. The CDR3 DNA sequence: TGTGCCATCAGTGACCCGGGGGTGGGCGGGAACACTGAAGCTTTCTTT. Its translation is CAISDPGVGGNTEAFF.

V and J are TRBV25-1 and TRBJ2-2; D gene ambiguous. Germline values: CDR1 MGHDK, CDR2 SYGVNS. The V and J ends lost 2 bases and 1 base respectively, with 8 bases between them. This CDR3 has 15 residues. CDR3 in amino acids: CASSEPTENTGELFF. The CDR3 DNA reads as TGTGCCAGCAGTGAACCTACAGAGAACACCGGGGAGCTGTTTTTT.

The chain is built from TRBV10-3 and TRBJ2-4; TRBD2 is a possible D gene (5 bases). CDR1 ENHRY and CDR2 SYGVKD come from the germline V gene. The CDR3 sequence is 17 residues long. Trimming removed 2 bases at V and 0 bases at J, with 14 bases between. CDR3 bases: TGTGCCATCAGTGAGCGGGAAACTTTGTTAGCCAAAAACATTCAGTACTTC. Its protein is CAISERETLLAKNIQYF.

The chain is built from TRBV4-1 and TRBJ1-2, with TRBD1 matching 7 bases. Trimming cost V 0 bases and J 0 bases; bases outside gene matches: 1. Per the germline V gene, CDR1 is MGHRA and CDR2 is YSYEKL. The CDR3 runs to 15 residues. This chain's CDR3 is CASSQDGTANYGYTF. Here the CDR3 DNA reads TGCGCCAGCAGCCAAGACGGGACAGCTAACTATGGCTACACCTTC.

The rearrangement joins TRBV5-1 to TRBJ2-3; 12 bases match TRBD1. Unmatched junction bases numbered 10, after V lost 2 bases and J lost 3 bases. The CDR3 runs to 18 residues. Germline values: CDR1 SGHRS, CDR2 YFSETQ. For the CDR3, the DNA is TGCGCCAGCAGCTTCTTAGGGACAGGGGGCGCTGGTACAGATACGCAGTATTTT. Translating it yields CASSFLGTGGAGTDTQYF. Using reference TRBV5-1 and TRBJ2-3 for the parts outside the CDR3, the full variable domain is KAGVTQTPRYLIKTRGQQVTLSCSPISGHRSVSWYQQTPGQGLQFLFEYFSETQRNKGNFPGRFSGRQFSNSRSEMNVSTLELGDSALYLCASSFLGTGGAGTDTQYFGPGTRLTVL.